This TCR beta chain derives from a study of vaccination and CD4 T cells after COVID-19. Overall study: The post-COVID sampling time was a median roughly 100 days after diagnosis, ranging from 35 to 161.

This clonotype was seen a few times. Its antigen is unidentified. This CDR3 is 13 amino acids long. V dropped 7 bases and J dropped 3 bases, with 15 bases sitting between them. The germline gives CDR1 DFQATT, CDR2 SNEGSKA (reference sequence). This sample's treatment: roughly nine-day PBMC culture with coronavirus spike peptide pools or control peptides (ViraFEST assay). Prior to the COVID-19 pandemic (2011-2018), the unexposed donor's CD4+ T cells were collected. An Oncomine TCR Beta short-read assay was used to sequence the DNA from cultured CD4+ T cells. Genomic DNA was taken out of cultured CD4+ T cells by extraction. TCRdb reanalysed the PCR reads using MiXCR and keeps one entry per CDR3 protein. The table records 6,500 to 9,000 distinct CDR3 sequences, 30% to 40% of them present only once.

V is TRBV20-1 and J is TRBJ1-1; the D gene is possibly TRBD1 (5 bases). The origin of this receptor is a human donor in good health. What was sequenced was CD4+ T cells from blood, cultured in vitro. The chain's CDR3 is CSVSHRRDTEAFF. CDR3 sequence (DNA): TGCAGTGTTTCTCACAGGCGGGACACTGAAGCTTTCTTT.